The sequence of this T cell receptor beta chain was determined in a study of T cell clonality in common variable immunodeficiency. The protocol was immunoSEQ multiplex PCR, while the TCRdb copy is restricted to in-frame clones and leaves out a portion. This sample has about 28,000 clones, each found more than once. This CDR3 is 13 amino acids long. The V gene's germline CDR1 is DFQATT and CDR2 SNEGSKA (reference sequence). V shed 6 bases and J shed 6 bases, with 17 bases lying between them. This clone occurred many times. Its antigen is not identified. The read is 3 residues too short to cover the CDR3 end, so that end is filled in from the germline J gene. Study conclusions and caveats: Reportedly, TCR beta sequences from common variable immunodeficiency showed fewer deletions and N-nucleotide insertions.

This sequence joins TRBV20-1 and TRBJ1-1; the D gene is possibly TRBD1 (5 bases). Sample: peripheral blood mononuclear cells. The origin of this receptor is a human donor with common variable immunodeficiency. CDR3 amino acids: CSAMGLLEAEAFF. Incomplete CDR3 DNA: TGCAGTGCGATGGGACTTCTGGAGGCTGAA.